One and the same sample provided the 18 T cell receptor beta chains below, sequenced in a study of T cell repertoires in cytomegalovirus infection (dated by TCRdb to between 2019 and 2020). TCRdb lists the instrument as Illumina HiSeq 1500. TCRdb trimmed public reads at Q25 via fastp, called clones via MiXCR and kept in-frame beta chains. Duplicate CDR3 protein sequences are folded into a single record with the most common DNA and genes. Counted in this sample were about 300,000 distinct CDR3 sequences; 20% to 30% of them appeared once. The ten largest clonotypes hold about 15% of the sample. Sequenced material: PBMCs. The source of these receptors is a human donor in good health (CMV status not recorded). Some clones in this sample may be carry-over from other donors' samples.

This clonotype appeared a few times. The V and J genes are TRBV2 and TRBJ2-4; the D gene is possibly TRBD1 (5 bases). Germline V gene sequence: CDR1 SNHLY, CDR2 FYNNEI. This CDR3 spans 16 amino acids. The V end lost 0 bases, the J end lost 1 base, and 10 bases lay between the germline ends. CDR3 coding DNA: TGTGCCAGCAGTGAAGCGACAGAAGGCGCCAAAAACATTCAGTACTTC. As protein: CASSEATEGAKNIQYF.

The rearrangement joins TRBV20-1 to TRBJ2-1; 8 nucleotides align to TRBD1. The germline V gene encodes CDR1 DFQATT and CDR2 SNEGSKA (reference sequence). This CDR3 region has 16 residues. The V and J ends lost 1 base and 8 bases, in that order; junction bases with no gene match: 13. CDR3 amino acids: CSARAPSAGGFYEQFF. In DNA form, the CDR3 reads TGCAGTGCTAGAGCCCCTTCGGCAGGGGGCTTTTATGAGCAGTTCTTC.

This chain connects TRBV28 to TRBJ1-5; tentative D call: TRBD1 (5 bases). V lost 2 bases and J 2 bases, leaving 16 bases between the germline ends. The length of the CDR3 is 17 residues. Germline values: CDR1 MDHEN, CDR2 SYDVKM. CDR3 DNA sequence: TGTGCCAGCAGTTTAAGGGGCGCGGCTATGGGCAATCAGCCCCAGCATTTT. Protein product: CASSLRGAAMGNQPQHF.

This clonotype was recorded many times. The chain is built from TRBV7-9 and TRBJ2-7, with 9 bases that match TRBD1. The CDR3 extends over 14 amino acids. The germline V gene encodes CDR1 SEHNR and CDR2 FQNEAQ (reference sequence). After removal of 4 bases from V and 0 bases from J, the junction contained 1 base not matched to a gene. CDR3 loop: CASSSGQGSYEQYF. The CDR3 nucleotides read TGTGCCAGCAGCTCGGGACAGGGCTCCTACGAGCAGTACTTC.

The rearrangement links TRBV29-1 to TRBJ2-7, with D hard to call. CDR1 SQVTM and CDR2 ANQGSEA come from the germline V gene. The CDR3 runs 12 residues. The V end lost 7 bases, the J end lost 2 bases, and 12 bases lay between the germline ends. DNA for the CDR3: TGCAGCGCCCGCGTGCCCCCCTACGAGCAGTACTTC. This gives the protein CSARVPPYEQYF.

This clonotype occurred many times. J is TRBJ1-4 and V is TRBV4-1; D is perhaps TRBD1 (5 bases). V was clipped by 0 bases and J by 7 bases, with 21 bases between them. The CDR3 runs to 18 residues. In germline, CDR1 is MGHRA, CDR2 YSYEKL. CDR3: CASSQETPGRGSSEKLFF. Written as DNA, the CDR3 is TGCGCCAGCAGCCAAGAGACTCCGGGACGCGGGTCATCTGAAAAACTGTTTTTT.

V and J are TRBV13 and TRBJ2-3, with D uncertain. Germline loops: CDR1 PRHDT, CDR2 FYEKMQ (reference sequence). V lost 10 bases and J 0 bases, leaving 8 bases between the germline ends. This CDR3 has 12 amino acids. The CDR3 loop reads CATMGSTDTQYF. DNA for the CDR3: TGTGCCACCATGGGGAGCACAGATACGCAGTATTTT.

This clonotype was detected only once. Mismatch with germline at one junction end may stem from a read error. The chain uses TRBV20-1 and TRBJ1-1, with TRBD1 as a possible D gene (6 bases). The CDR3 covers 15 residues. Germline values: CDR1 DFQATT, CDR2 SNEGSKA (reference sequence). For the CDR3, the DNA is TGCAGTGCTAGAGCCTGGGACAACCGGAACACTGAAACTTTCTTT. This gives the protein CSARAWDNRNTETFF.

This clonotype was seen more than once but under ten times. This sequence joins TRBV20-1 and TRBJ1-5; a possible D gene is TRBD1 (5 bases). This CDR3 has 15 amino acids. V lost 0 bases to trimming and J lost 6 bases, with 15 bases between them. The germline CDR1 and CDR2 sequences are DFQATT and SNEGSKA (reference sequence). The CDR3 loop is CSARDPRTSGQPQHF. The CDR3 nucleotides are TGCAGTGCTAGAGATCCCCGGACATCGGGTCAGCCCCAGCATTTT.

This clonotype was seen only a few times. This chain joins TRBV10-3 and TRBJ2-2; D possibly corresponds to TRBD1 (6 bases). V lost 8 bases and J 0 bases, leaving 13 bases between the germline ends. There are 15 residues in the CDR3. Germline CDR1 ENHRY, CDR2 SYGVKD. The CDR3 spells CAILEDRTNTGELFF. The CDR3 bases are TGTGCCATCTTAGAAGACAGGACGAACACCGGGGAGCTGTTTTTT.

The CDR3 loop is CASSSRPTGNEKLFF. CDR3 bases: TGTGCCAGCAGCTCGCGTCCCACGGGTAATGAAAAACTGTTTTTT. The chain links TRBV11-2 to TRBJ1-4; D call uncertain. This CDR3 spans 15 amino acids. Trimming stripped 4 bases from V and 4 bases from J, with 13 bases between. The germline CDR1 and CDR2 sequences are SGHAT and FQNNGV. Looking up the rest from reference TRBV11-2 and TRBJ1-4 gives the full variable domain: EAGVAQSPRYKIIEKRQSVAFWCNPISGHATLYWYQQILGQGPKLLIQFQNNGVVDDSQLPKDRFSAERLKGVDSTLKIQPAKLEDSAVYLCASSSRPTGNEKLFFGSGTQLSVL.

The chain combines TRBV25-1 with TRBJ2-2; D is undetermined. The CDR3 length is 14 residues. Germline V gene lookup returns CDR1 MGHDK and CDR2 SYGVNS. V dropped 3 bases and J dropped 0 bases, with 5 bases sitting between them. The CDR3 DNA is TGTGCCAGCAGTGATAGCCCGAACACCGGGGAGCTGTTTTTT. Its translation: CASSDSPNTGELFF.

The chain recombines TRBV6-1 with TRBJ2-5; D possibly corresponds to TRBD1 (5 bases). Trimming left V 3 bases short and J 6 bases short, with 8 bases between. This CDR3 contains 12 residues. The germline V gene encodes CDR1 MNHNS and CDR2 SASEGT. The CDR3 DNA sequence: TGTGCCAGCAGTGACAGGGTGCAGACCCAGTACTTC. Its translation: CASSDRVQTQYF.

A few counts support this clonotype. J is TRBJ1-1 and V is TRBV6-2 or TRBV6-3, with TRBD1 matching 8 bases. The V gene's germline CDR1 is MNHEY and CDR2 SVGEGT. The length of the CDR3 is 16 residues. V lost 2 bases to trimming and J lost 2 bases; unmatched junction nucleotides: 7. CDR3 bases: TGTGCCAGCAGTTACATCCAGGGGGCCCCTAACACTGAAGCTTTCTTT. It translates to CASSYIQGAPNTEAFF.

The count of this clonotype is one. The V call is TRBV12-3 or TRBV12-4, the J call TRBJ2-1, with TRBD2 matching over 14 bases. The CDR3 has 14 residues. With 5 bases clipped from V and 9 bases from J, the junction kept 3 bases outside the gene matches. The CDR3 DNA reads as TGTGCCAGCAGTACCGGGACTAGCGGGAGTGAGCAGTTCTTC. Amino acids: CASSTGTSGSEQFF.

The V call is TRBV6-6, the J call TRBJ2-4, with D possibly being TRBD1 (5 bases). V was pared by 2 bases and J by 8 bases, with 22 bases between. Germline V CDR1 and CDR2: MNHNY, SVGAGI (reference sequence). This CDR3 comprises 17 residues. This CDR3 reads CASSYRTDSGRIDIQYF. The CDR3 nucleotides read TGTGCCAGCAGTTACCGAACCGACAGTGGACGGATTGACATTCAGTACTTC.

The rearrangement uses TRBV5-1 and TRBJ2-6; D ambiguous. Germline V gene sequence: CDR1 SGHRS, CDR2 YFSETQ. Trimming took off 4 bases at V and 0 bases at J, with 8 bases between the two ends. The CDR3 is made up of 15 amino acids. DNA of the CDR3: TGCGCCAGCAGCCCAACAGACTCTGGGGCCAACGTCCTGACTTTC. It is translated as CASSPTDSGANVLTF.

There are a few counts of this clonotype. The chain is built from TRBV28 and TRBJ2-6; 7 nucleotides agree with TRBD1. J was trimmed by 0 bases and V by 0 bases; bases with no gene match: 5. Germline CDR1 MDHEN, CDR2 SYDVKM. This CDR3 contains 18 residues. CDR3 residues: CASSLWADRSSGANVLTF. In DNA, the CDR3 is TGTGCCAGCAGTTTATGGGCGGACAGGAGCTCTGGGGCCAACGTCCTGACTTTC.